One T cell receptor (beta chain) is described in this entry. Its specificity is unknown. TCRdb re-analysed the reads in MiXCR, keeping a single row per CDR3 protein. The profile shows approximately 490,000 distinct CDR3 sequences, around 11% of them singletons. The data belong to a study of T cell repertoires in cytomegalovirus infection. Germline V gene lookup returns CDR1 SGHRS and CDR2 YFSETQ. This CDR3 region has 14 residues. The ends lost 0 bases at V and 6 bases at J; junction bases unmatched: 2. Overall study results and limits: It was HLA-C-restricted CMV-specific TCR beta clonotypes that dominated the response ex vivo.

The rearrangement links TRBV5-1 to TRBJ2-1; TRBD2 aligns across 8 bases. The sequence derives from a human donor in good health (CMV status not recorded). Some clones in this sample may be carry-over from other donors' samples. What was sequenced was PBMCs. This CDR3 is CASSLVLAGNEQFF. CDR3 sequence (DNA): TGCGCCAGCAGCTTGGTTCTAGCGGGCAATGAGCAGTTCTTC.